This T cell receptor (beta chain) came from a study of blood T cell repertoires in COVID-19. Study details: Sample material is recorded as cDNA or gDNA derived from T cells, B-cell-depleted T cells, or PBMCs.

Original analysis: Reference gene primer amplification gave nucleated cell count estimates. TCRdb's table, derived via immunoSEQ multiplex PCR, lists solely in-frame clones and lacks some. V and J calls and clone size are copied from that table; D and trimming were computed from the DNA. Of about 150,000 clones listed, more than 85% are singletons. The V end lost 3 bases, the J end lost 12 bases, and 14 bases lay between the germline ends. This CDR3 contains 12 residues. CDR1 SEHNR and CDR2 FQNEAQ come from the germline V gene (reference sequence). This receptor was obtained from a woman aged 70-85 years with acute or convalescent COVID-19. V and J are TRBV7-9 and TRBJ1-2, with D possibly matching TRBD1 (6 bases). The sequenced sample was peripheral blood. The CDR3 is CASSFSQGGNTF. In DNA, the CDR3 is TGTGCCAGCAGCTTTTCACAGGGAGGGAACACCTTC.